The sequence of this TCR beta chain was determined in a study of shared clonotypes between healthy human individuals. The study's findings and limits: Among the subsets, naive ones generally showed larger estimated richness than memory ones. Relative to clonotypes present in all four donors, those not shared had lower generation probabilities.

The CDR3 runs to 17 residues. CDR1 is KGHSH and CDR2 is LQKENI in the germline V gene. V dropped 3 bases and J dropped 0 bases, with 16 bases sitting between them. Donors comprised healthy HIV-negative adults lacking recent acute infections or vaccinations. Turning to this clone: Its antigen is not identified.

The data were produced by immunoSEQ multiplex PCR, yet TCRdb's version contains in-frame clones alone and is incomplete. Among approximately 2.1 million clones listed, over 85% were seen once. The receptor was isolated from a man between 18 and 29 years old in good health. Some clones in this sample may be carry-over from other donors' samples. This chain joins TRBV18 and TRBJ2-3; possibly TRBD2 for D (6 bases). The specimen was naive CD4+ T cells from PBMCs. As to subset: CD45RA+ positively selected. CDR3 DNA: TGTGCCAGCTCACCCGTTTCCGGGACTGCTAGCACAGATACGCAGTATTTT. It is translated as CASSPVSGTASTDTQYF.